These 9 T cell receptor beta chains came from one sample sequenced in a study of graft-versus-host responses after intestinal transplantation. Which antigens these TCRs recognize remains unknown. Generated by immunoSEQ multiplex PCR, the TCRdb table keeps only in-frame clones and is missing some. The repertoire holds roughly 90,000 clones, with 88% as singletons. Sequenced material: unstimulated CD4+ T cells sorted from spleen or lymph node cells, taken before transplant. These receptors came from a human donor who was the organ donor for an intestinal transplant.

CDR3 nucleotide sequence: TGTGCCAGCAGCTTAAGCCGACAGGGGAACACTGAAGCTTTCTTT. Its protein is CASSLSRQGNTEAFF. The chain couples TRBV11-2 to TRBJ1-1; TRBD1 matches 7 bases. The CDR3 totals 15 residues. Germline values: CDR1 SGHAT, CDR2 FQNNGV. Germline trimming cut 2 bases from V and 1 base from J; bases unmatched to any gene: 4. Drawing the rest from reference TRBV11-2 and TRBJ1-1, the complete variable domain is EAGVAQSPRYKIIEKRQSVAFWCNPISGHATLYWYQQILGQGPKLLIQFQNNGVVDDSQLPKDRFSAERLKGVDSTLKIQPAKLEDSAVYLCASSLSRQGNTEAFFGQGTRLTVV.

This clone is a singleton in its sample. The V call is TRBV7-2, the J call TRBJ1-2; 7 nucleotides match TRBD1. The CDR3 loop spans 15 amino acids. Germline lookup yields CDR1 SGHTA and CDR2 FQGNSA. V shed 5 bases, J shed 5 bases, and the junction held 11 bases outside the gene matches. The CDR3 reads CASSPGGRGYYGYTF. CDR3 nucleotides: TGTGCCAGCAGCCCCGGTGGCAGGGGGTATTATGGCTACACCTTC.

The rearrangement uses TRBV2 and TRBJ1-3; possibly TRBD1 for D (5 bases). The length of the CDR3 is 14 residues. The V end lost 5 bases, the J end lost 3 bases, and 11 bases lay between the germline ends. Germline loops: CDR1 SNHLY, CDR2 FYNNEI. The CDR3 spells CASSPQGGGNTIYF. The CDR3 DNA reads TGTGCCAGCAGTCCTCAGGGTGGTGGAAACACCATATATTTT.

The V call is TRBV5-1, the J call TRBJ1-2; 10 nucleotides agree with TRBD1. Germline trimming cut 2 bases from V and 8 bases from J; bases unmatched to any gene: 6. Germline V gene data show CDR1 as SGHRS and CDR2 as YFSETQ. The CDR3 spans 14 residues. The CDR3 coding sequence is TGCGCCAGCAGCTTCGGGACAGGGGTAGGGGGCTACACCTTC. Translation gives CASSFGTGVGGYTF.

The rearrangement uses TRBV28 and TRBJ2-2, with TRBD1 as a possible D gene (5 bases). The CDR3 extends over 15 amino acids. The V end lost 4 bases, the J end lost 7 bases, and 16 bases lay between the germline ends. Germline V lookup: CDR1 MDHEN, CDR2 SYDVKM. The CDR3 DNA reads TGTGCCAGCAGTTCTGGCAGGGTTAGTGGCGGGGAGCTGTTTTTT. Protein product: CASSSGRVSGGELFF.

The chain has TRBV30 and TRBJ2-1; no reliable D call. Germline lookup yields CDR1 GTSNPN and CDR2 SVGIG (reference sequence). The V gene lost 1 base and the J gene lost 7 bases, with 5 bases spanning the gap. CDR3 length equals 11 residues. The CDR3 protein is CAWSALNEQFF. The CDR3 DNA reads TGTGCCTGGAGTGCCCTGAATGAGCAGTTCTTC.

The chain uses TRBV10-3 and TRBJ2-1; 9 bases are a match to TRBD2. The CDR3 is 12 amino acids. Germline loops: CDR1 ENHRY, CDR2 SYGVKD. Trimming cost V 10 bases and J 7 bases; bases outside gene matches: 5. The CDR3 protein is CATGLALNEQFF. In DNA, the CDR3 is TGTGCCACCGGACTAGCGCTAAATGAGCAGTTCTTC.

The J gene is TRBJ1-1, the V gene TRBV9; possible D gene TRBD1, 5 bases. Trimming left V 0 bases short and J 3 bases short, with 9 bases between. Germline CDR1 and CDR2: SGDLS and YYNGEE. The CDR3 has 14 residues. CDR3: CASSVGVRDTEAFF. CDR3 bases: TGTGCCAGCAGCGTAGGGGTCAGGGACACTGAAGCTTTCTTT.

The CDR3, as DNA: TGTGCCAGCAGTGCGGGGACAGGGACCTGGAACATTCAGTACTTC. Translated: CASSAGTGTWNIQYF. The genes are TRBV6-1 and TRBJ2-4, with 9 bases that match TRBD1. Germline loops: CDR1 MNHNS, CDR2 SASEGT. The ends lost 4 bases at V and 7 bases at J; junction bases unmatched: 8. The length of the CDR3 is 15 residues.